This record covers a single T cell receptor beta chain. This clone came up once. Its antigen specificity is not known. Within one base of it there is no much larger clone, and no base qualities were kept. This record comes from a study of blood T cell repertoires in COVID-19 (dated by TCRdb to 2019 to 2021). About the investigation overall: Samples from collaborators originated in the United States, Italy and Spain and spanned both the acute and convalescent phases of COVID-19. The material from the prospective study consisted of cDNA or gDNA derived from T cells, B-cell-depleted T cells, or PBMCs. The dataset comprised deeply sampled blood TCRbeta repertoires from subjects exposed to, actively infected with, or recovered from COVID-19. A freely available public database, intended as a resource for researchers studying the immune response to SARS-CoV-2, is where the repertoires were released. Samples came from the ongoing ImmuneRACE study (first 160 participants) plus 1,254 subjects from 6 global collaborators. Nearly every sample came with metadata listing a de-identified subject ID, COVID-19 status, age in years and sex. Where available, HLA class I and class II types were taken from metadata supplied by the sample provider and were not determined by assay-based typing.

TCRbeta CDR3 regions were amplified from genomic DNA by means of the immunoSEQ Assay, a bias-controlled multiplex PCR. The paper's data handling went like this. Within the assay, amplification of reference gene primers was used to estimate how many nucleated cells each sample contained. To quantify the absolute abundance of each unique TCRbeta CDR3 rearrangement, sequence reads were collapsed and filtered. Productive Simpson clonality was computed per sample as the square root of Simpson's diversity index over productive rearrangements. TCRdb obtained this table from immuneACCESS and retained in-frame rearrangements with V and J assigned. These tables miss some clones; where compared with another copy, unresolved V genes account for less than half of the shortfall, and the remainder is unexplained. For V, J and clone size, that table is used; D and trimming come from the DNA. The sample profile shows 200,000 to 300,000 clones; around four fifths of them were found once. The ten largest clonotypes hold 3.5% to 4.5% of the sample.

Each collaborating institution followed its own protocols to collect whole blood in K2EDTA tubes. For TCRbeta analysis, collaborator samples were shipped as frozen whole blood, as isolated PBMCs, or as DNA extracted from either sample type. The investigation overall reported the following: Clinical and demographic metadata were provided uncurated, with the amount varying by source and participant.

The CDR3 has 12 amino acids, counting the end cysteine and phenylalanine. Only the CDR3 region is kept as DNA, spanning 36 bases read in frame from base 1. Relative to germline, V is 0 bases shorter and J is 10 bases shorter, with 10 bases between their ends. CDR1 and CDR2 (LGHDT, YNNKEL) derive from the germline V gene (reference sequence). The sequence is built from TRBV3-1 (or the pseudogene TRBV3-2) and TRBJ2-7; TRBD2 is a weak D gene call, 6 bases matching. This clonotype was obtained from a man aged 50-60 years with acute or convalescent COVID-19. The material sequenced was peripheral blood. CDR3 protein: CASSQERGAQYF. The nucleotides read TGTGCCAGCAGCCAAGAGCGCGGGGCCCAGTACTTC.